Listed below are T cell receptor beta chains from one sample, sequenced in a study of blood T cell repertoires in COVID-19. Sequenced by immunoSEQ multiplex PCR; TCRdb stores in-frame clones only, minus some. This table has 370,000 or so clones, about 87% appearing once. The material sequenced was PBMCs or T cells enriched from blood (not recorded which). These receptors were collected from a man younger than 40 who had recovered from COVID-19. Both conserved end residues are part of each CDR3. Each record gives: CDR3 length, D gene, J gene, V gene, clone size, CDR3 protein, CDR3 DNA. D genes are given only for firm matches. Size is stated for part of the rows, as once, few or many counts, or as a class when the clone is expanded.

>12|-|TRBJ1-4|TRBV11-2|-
CASSSSNEKLFF
TGTGCCAGCAGCTCCTCTAATGAAAAACTGTTTTTT
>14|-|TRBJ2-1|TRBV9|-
CASSVRQVNNEQFF
TGTGCCAGCAGCGTCAGACAGGTCAACAATGAGCAGTTCTTC
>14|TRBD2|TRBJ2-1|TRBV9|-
CASGGLAGLNEQFF
TGTGCCAGCGGAGGACTAGCGGGGTTGAATGAGCAGTTCTTC
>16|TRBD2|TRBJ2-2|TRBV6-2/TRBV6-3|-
CASSYSAGLALGELFF
TGTGCCAGCAGTTACTCCGCGGGACTAGCCCTCGGGGAGCTGTTTTTT
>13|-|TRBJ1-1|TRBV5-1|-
CASSFEGNTEAFF
TGCGCCAGCAGCTTTGAGGGGAACACTGAAGCTTTCTTT
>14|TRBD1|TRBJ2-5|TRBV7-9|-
CASSQTGFQETQYF
TGTGCCAGCAGCCAGACAGGGTTCCAAGAGACCCAGTACTTC
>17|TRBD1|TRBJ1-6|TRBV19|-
CASSPNRGFSYNSPLHF
TGTGCCAGTAGTCCCAACAGGGGTTTCTCCTATAATTCACCCCTCCACTTT
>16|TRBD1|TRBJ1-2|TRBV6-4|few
CASSLNPGQPNYGYTF
TGTGCCAGCAGCCTAAATCCGGGACAGCCTAACTATGGCTACACCTTC
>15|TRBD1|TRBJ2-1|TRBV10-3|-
CAISPTGGTYNEQFF
TGTGCCATCAGTCCGACAGGGGGCACCTACAATGAGCAGTTCTTC
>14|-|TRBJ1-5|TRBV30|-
CAWSPTRVRQPQHF
TGTGCCTGGAGTCCCACCCGGGTAAGGCAGCCCCAGCATTTT
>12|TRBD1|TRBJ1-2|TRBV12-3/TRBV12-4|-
CASTAGGYGYTF
TGTGCCAGCACCGCAGGGGGCTATGGCTACACCTTC
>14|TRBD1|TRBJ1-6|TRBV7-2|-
CASSPGQARSPLHF
TGTGCCAGCAGCCCCGGACAGGCTCGGTCACCCCTCCACTTT
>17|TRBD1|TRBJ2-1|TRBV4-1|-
CASSQSRGQGAYNEQFF
TGCGCCAGCAGCCAATCTCGGGGACAGGGGGCCTACAATGAGCAGTTCTTC
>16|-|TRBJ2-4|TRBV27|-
CASSLSVSGIKNIQYF
TGTGCCAGCAGTTTATCGGTTTCAGGGATCAAAAACATTCAGTACTTC
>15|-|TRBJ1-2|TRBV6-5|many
CASSPRRTENYGYTF
TGTGCCAGCAGCCCCCGTCGGACAGAGAACTATGGCTACACCTTC
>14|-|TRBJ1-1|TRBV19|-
CASSTGVQYTEAFF
TGTGCCAGTAGTACAGGGGTTCAGTACACTGAAGCTTTCTTT
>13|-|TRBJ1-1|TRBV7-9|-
CASSPGEDTEAFF
TGTGCCAGCAGCCCGGGGGAGGACACTGAAGCTTTCTTT
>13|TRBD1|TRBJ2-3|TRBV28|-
CASSRQGADTQYF
TGTGCCAGCAGCAGACAGGGTGCAGATACGCAGTATTTT
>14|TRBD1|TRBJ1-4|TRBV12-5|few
CASGLGQGNEKLFF
TGTGCTAGTGGTTTGGGACAGGGGAACGAAAAACTGTTTTTT
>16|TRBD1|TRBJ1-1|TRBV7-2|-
CASSFRGSFMNTEAFF
TGTGCCAGCAGCTTCAGGGGGAGCTTCATGAACACTGAAGCTTTCTTT
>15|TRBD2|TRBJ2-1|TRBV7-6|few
CASSLGAGGPYEQFF
TGTGCCAGCAGCTTAGGAGCGGGGGGGCCATATGAGCAGTTCTTC
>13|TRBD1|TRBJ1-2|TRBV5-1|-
CASSQSGPEGATF
TGCGCCAGCAGCCAGAGCGGACCTGAGGGGGCCACCTTC
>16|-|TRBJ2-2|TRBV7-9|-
CASSAWGQIATGELFF
TGTGCCAGCAGCGCGTGGGGACAAATTGCCACCGGGGAGCTGTTTTTT
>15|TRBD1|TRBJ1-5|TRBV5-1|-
CASSSTGTGDQPQHF
TGCGCCAGCAGCTCGACCGGGACAGGAGATCAGCCCCAGCATTTT
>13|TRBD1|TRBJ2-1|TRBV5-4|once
CASSSDRGNEQFF
TGTGCCAGCAGCTCCGACAGGGGAAATGAGCAGTTCTTC
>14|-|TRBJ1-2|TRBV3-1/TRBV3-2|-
CASSQEAADRSYTF
TGTGCCAGCAGCCAAGAGGCGGCCGATAGGAGCTACACCTTC
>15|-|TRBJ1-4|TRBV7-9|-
CASSLAGAPGEKLFF
TGTGCCAGCAGCTTAGCGGGGGCGCCGGGAGAAAAACTGTTTTTT
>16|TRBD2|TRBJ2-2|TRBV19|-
CASSFGLAGHIGELFF
TGTGCCAGTAGTTTCGGACTAGCGGGACATATCGGGGAGCTGTTTTTT
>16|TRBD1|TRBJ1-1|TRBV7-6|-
CASSLGARGLNTEAFF
TGTGCCAGCAGCTTAGGTGCGAGGGGGCTGAACACTGAAGCTTTCTTT
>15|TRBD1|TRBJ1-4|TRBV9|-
CASSVGTGGGEKLFF
TGTGCCAGCAGCGTAGGCACAGGGGGAGGTGAAAAACTGTTTTTT
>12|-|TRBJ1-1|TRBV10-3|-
CAISVGGIEAFF
TGTGCCATCAGTGTCGGGGGGATTGAAGCTTTCTTT
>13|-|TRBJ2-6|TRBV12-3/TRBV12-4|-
CASSFPGANVLTF
TGTGCCAGCAGCTTCCCTGGGGCCAACGTCCTGACTTTC
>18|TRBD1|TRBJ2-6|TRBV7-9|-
CASSLAQGASSGANVLTF
TGTGCCAGCAGCTTAGCCCAGGGGGCGAGCTCTGGGGCCAACGTCCTGACTTTC
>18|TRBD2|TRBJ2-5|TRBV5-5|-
CASSFHGLAGGPEETQYF
TGTGCCAGCAGCTTCCATGGACTAGCGGGGGGGCCGGAGGAGACCCAGTACTTC
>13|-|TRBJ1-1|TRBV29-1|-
CSAGRGGIAEAFF
TGCAGCGCCGGGAGAGGAGGGATCGCTGAAGCTTTCTTT
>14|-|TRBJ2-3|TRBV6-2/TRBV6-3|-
CASSPAGGTDTQYF
TGTGCCAGCAGCCCCGCCGGGGGCACAGATACGCAGTATTTT
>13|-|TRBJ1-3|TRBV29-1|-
CSVEYSSGNTIYF
TGCAGCGTTGAGTATTCCTCTGGAAACACCATATATTTT
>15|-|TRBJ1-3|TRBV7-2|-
CASSRDWISGNTIYF
TGTGCCAGCAGTCGGGACTGGATCTCTGGAAACACCATATATTTT
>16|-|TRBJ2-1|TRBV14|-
CASSQGPPTHYNEQFF
TGTGCCAGCAGCCAAGGGCCTCCCACCCACTACAATGAGCAGTTCTTC
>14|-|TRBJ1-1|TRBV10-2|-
CASSGIRVSAEAFF
TGCGCCAGCAGTGGAATCAGGGTCTCCGCTGAAGCTTTCTTT
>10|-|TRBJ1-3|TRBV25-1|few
CASSGDTIYF
TGTGCCAGCAGCGGGGACACCATATATTTT
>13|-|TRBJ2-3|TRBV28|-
CASSFSGADTQYF
TGTGCCAGCAGTTTCTCAGGCGCAGATACGCAGTATTTT
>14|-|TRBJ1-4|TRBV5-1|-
CASSYGQYNEKLFF
TGCGCCAGCAGCTATGGACAGTATAATGAAAAACTGTTTTTT
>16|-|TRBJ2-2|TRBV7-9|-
CASSLGYRENTGELFF
TGTGCCAGCAGCTTAGGATACAGGGAGAACACCGGGGAGCTGTTTTTT
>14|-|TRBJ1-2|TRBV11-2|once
CASSARQDSYGYTF
TGTGCCAGCAGCGCCCGACAGGATTCCTATGGCTACACCTTC
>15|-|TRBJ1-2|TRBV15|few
CATSRDGVVIHGYTF
TGTGCCACCAGCAGAGATGGAGTCGTTATACATGGCTACACCTTC
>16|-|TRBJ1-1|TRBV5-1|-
CASSLGGQGRNTEAFF
TGCGCCAGCAGCTTGGGTGGGCAGGGGCGGAACACTGAAGCTTTCTTT
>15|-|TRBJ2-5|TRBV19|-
CASSSTRIPQETQYF
TGTGCCAGTTCTTCGACTAGAATCCCCCAAGAGACCCAGTACTTC
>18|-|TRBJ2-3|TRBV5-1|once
CASSPVGLRRSSTDTQYF
TGCGCCAGCAGCCCTGTGGGTTTGCGGCGGTCTAGCACAGATACGCAGTATTTT
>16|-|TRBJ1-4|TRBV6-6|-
CASSLRGGTTNEKLFF
TGTGCCAGCAGCCTCCGCGGGGGGACAACTAATGAAAAACTGTTTTTT
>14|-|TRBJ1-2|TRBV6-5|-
CASSRTVSNYGYTF
TGTGCCAGCAGTAGGACAGTTTCTAACTATGGCTACACCTTC
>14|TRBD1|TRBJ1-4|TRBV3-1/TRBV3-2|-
CASSQQGTNEKLFF
TGTGCCAGCAGTCAACAGGGGACCAATGAAAAACTGTTTTTT
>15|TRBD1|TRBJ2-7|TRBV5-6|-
CASSAKGQGFYEQYF
TGTGCCAGCAGCGCCAAAGGACAGGGCTTCTACGAGCAGTACTTC
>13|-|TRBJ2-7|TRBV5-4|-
CASSINPDYEQYF
TGTGCCAGCAGTATTAATCCAGATTACGAGCAGTACTTC
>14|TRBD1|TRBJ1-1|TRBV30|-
CAWTLTGGYTEAFF
TGTGCCTGGACACTGACAGGGGGCTACACTGAAGCTTTCTTT
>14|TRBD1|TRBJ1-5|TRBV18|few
CASSSQGTNQPQHF
TGTGCCAGCTCGTCACAGGGGACGAATCAGCCCCAGCATTTT
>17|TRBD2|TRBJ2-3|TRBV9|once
CASSVGRGGAVTDTQYF
TGTGCCAGCAGCGTAGGTCGCGGGGGGGCCGTAACAGATACGCAGTATTTT
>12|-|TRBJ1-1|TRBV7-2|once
CASSLPVTEAFF
TGTGCCAGCAGCTTACCGGTAACTGAAGCTTTCTTT
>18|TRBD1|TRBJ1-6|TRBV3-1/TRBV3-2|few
CASSQEDRGVSYNSPLHF
TGTGCCAGCAGCCAAGAGGACAGGGGGGTCTCCTATAATTCACCCCTCCACTTT
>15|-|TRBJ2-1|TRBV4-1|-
CASSQVWGGHNEQFF
TGCGCCAGCAGCCAAGTGTGGGGGGGCCACAATGAGCAGTTCTTC